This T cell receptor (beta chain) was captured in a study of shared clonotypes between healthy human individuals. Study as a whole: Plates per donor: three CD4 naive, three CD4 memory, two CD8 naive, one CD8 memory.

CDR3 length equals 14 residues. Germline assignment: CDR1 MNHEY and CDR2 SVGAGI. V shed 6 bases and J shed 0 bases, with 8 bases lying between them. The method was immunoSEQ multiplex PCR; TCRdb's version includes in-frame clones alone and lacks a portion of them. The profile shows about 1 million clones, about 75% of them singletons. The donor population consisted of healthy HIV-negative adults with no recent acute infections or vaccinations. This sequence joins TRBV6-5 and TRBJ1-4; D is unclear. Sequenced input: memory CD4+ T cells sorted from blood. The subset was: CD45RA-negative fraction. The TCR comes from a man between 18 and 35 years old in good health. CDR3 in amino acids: CASRSLTTNEKLFF. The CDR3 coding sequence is TGTGCCAGCAGGTCACTGACAACTAATGAAAAACTGTTTTTT.